The source of this TCR beta chain is a study of identical twins. CDR1 SQVTM and CDR2 ANQGSEA come from the germline V gene. This CDR3 contains 15 residues. V dropped 5 bases and J dropped 0; count of bases not matched to a gene: 6. TCRdb analysed the 5' RACE reads with MiXCR anew, one entry per CDR3 protein. The top ten hold around 12% of the sample, which has 450,000 or so distinct CDR3 sequences, 15% to 20% seen once. The V gene is TRBV29-1, the J gene TRBJ2-5, with TRBD2 matching 10 bases. This TCR was sampled from a man aged 50-59 years in good health. Sample: naive T cells sorted from blood. In DNA, the CDR3 is TGCAGCGTTACACTAGCGGGAAAGTACCAAGAGACCCAGTACTTC. Protein sequence: CSVTLAGKYQETQYF.